This TCR beta chain was recovered during a study of human versus mouse CDR3 diversity and MHC coevolution (dated by TCRdb to the late 2010s). As for the study more broadly: According to reports, the immunoSEQ assay detects one in 200,000 T cells and minimizes multiplex PCR amplification bias. Across the mouse and human samples, each sample yielded between roughly 5.5 x 10^6 and 1.6 x 10^7 valid reads. Human naive CD4 T cell repertoires served as a reference for TCR selection on multiple MHC II alleles, compared against human-TCR-locus transgenic mice with single MHC II. Three healthy volunteer blood donors were included in the human cohort, with one aged 30 to 40, one aged 40 to 50 and one aged 60 to 69 at collection.

Broader findings and caveats from the paper: On average, humans had more CDR3 deletions and insertions than mice did, pointing to greater exonuclease and TdT activity. Two of the three human donors showed the lowest clonal inequality scores among all compared groups. Because human T cells were selected on roughly six MHC II alleles, repertoire diversity in humans and mice was not considered directly comparable. iCHAO1 estimates gave humans the largest TCR beta repertoire, approximately 1.5 million clonotypes, attributed likely to selection by multiple MHC II molecules.

The QIAGEN blood and tissue kit was used to extract genomic DNA from the sorted cells, and that DNA was then quantified on a NanoDrop 1000. Using multiplex PCR of genomic DNA, the immunoSEQ platform deep sequenced and quantified the TCR alpha and beta chains. The original pipeline was this. IMGT gene and region definitions were used to annotate TCR sequences. Out-of-frame rearrangements were taken as a proxy for the preselection repertoire and were compared with in-frame clonotypes. The iCHAO1 estimator supplied with the immunoSEQ platform was used to estimate repertoire size. A Gini index based on the Lorenz curve was applied to in-frame amino acid clonotypes to measure clonal inequality. The intersect function in the R package tcR was used to count shared clonotypes, while the Jaccard index served to score similarity. The R prcomp function was used without normalization to run principal component analysis of V, J and V-J usage frequencies. TCRdb mirrors the immuneACCESS table, restricted to in-frame sequences. Some clones are absent from its copies; in checked studies, under half trace to an unresolved V gene, and the reason for the others is unknown. V and J calls and clone size follow that table, whereas D and trimming were derived from the DNA. Across this sample there are about 60,000 clones, with roughly 94% seen only once. The ten largest clones capture approximately 17% of the sample.

Fluorescence-activated cell sorting was used to isolate naive CD4 T cells, defined as CD45RO-negative and CD62L-positive, from PBMCs. Around 50 ml of fresh peripheral blood was drawn per donor, and PBMCs were isolated by Ficoll density centrifugation. Cell sorting was carried out on a FACSAria III instrument, and a purity above 95% was achieved for all samples. A remark on this clone: Its antigen is unknown. The input lacks base qualities; no much larger clone sits a single base away.

This receptor was identified in a person aged 55-75 years in good health. The specimen sequenced was naive CD4+ T cells from blood. The cell subset or site label on this specimen signifies: CD45RO-negative CD62L-positive naive CD4 T cells.

CDR3 sequence: CASSPGQGGMNTEAFF. The DNA reads TGTGCCAGTAGTCCTGGACAGGGAGGGATGAACACTGAAGCTTTCTTT. The chain employs TRBV19 and TRBJ1-1; TRBD1 fits 8 bases in the junction. The CDR3 runs 16 amino acids, cysteine and phenylalanine included. The entry retains the CDR3 DNA only, 48 bases that are in frame from base 1. CDR1 LNHDA and CDR2 SQIVND are derived from the germline V gene (reference sequence). V lost 5 bases and J lost 0 bases, and the count of bases not matched to a germline gene is 8.